This T cell receptor beta chain was captured by sequencing in a study of cytomegalovirus exposure and HLA in healthy donors. Whole-study findings and limits: Immune exposure information comprised only CMV serostatus. Productive status was seen about 87% or about 30% of the time for most TCR beta V segments in an earlier analysis. Among TCR beta chains, those listed as cytomegalovirus-associated numbered more than 150.

Primers for the PCR totalled 60 Vbeta and 13 Jbeta. Sequenced by immunoSEQ multiplex PCR; TCRdb stores in-frame clones only, minus some. The sample comprises 100,000 to 140,000 clones, around 77% of which are singletons, and approximately 2.4% rests with the top ten. In regard to this clone: Its antigen is undetermined.

Per germline, CDR1 SNHLY and CDR2 FYNNEI. This CDR3 spans 13 amino acids. V trimming: 8 bases; J trimming: 8 bases; junction bases outside the gene matches: 6. This clonotype originated in a man younger than 35 in good health and CMV-seronegative. V gene TRBV2 combines with J gene TRBJ1-6; TRBD1 matches at 7 bases. The source material was PBMCs. This chain's CDR3 is CASAGQDDSPLHF. The CDR3 DNA reads as TGTGCCAGCGCCGGACAGGACGATTCACCCCTCCACTTT.